These T cell receptor beta chains were read from a single sample in a study of regulatory T cells in long-lasting Graves disease. TCRdb re-called the multiplex PCR reads through MiXCR, storing one row per CDR3 protein. This table holds under 450,000 distinct CDR3 sequences, about 23% found once. The sample consisted of peripheral blood mononuclear cells (PBMCs), taken when the disease was refractory, from a patient treated with antithyroid drugs. The receptors originated from a woman aged 35 to 49 with Graves disease. Both conserved end residues are part of each CDR3. A D gene is named only where the DNA matches it firmly. Size is stated for part of the rows, as once, few or many counts, or as a class when the clone is expanded.

v_gene	abundance	j_gene	len	d_gene	CDR3nt	CDR3aa
TRBV20-1	NA	TRBJ2-7	15	TRBD2	TGCAGTGCTAACGGACTAGCGGGATATACCTACGAGCAGTACTTC	CSANGLAGYTYEQYF
TRBV5-1	NA	TRBJ2-7	16	NA	TGCGCCAGCAGCCCCCGGGGTGGCCACACCACCTACGAGCAGTACTTC	CASSPRGGHTTYEQYF
TRBV29-1	many	TRBJ2-7	14	NA	TGCAGCGTTGAATTGGCAGTAAGCTCCTACGAGCAGTACTTC	CSVELAVSSYEQYF
TRBV11-2	many	TRBJ2-7	19	NA	TGTGCCAGCAGCCCTAGACAGAAACTGCAAGGACAGGGAGGGTACGAGCAGTACTTC	CASSPRQKLQGQGGYEQYF
TRBV20-1	few	TRBJ2-7	11	NA	TGCAGTGCTATGGGACCGGCGGAGCAGTACTTC	CSAMGPAEQYF
TRBV6-1	NA	TRBJ2-1	15	NA	TGTGCCAGCAGTGAAGTGGCAGGGAGGTACAATGAGCAGTTCTTC	CASSEVAGRYNEQFF
TRBV6-1	many	TRBJ2-7	21	TRBD2	TGTGCCAGCAGTGAAATCGTTCATAGCGGGAACCCCCGGGGGTCCTCCTACGAGCAGTACTTC	CASSEIVHSGNPRGSSYEQYF
TRBV11-2	many	TRBJ2-3	15	NA	TGTGCCAGCTCGACCTGGGGGCTCTTCACAGATGCGCAGTATTTT	CASSTWGLFTDAQYF
TRBV12-3/TRBV12-4	many	TRBJ1-3	12	NA	TGTGCCAGCAGCCCTGTAGGAAACACCATATATTTT	CASSPVGNTIYF
TRBV20-1	many	TRBJ2-7	13	NA	TGCAGTGCTAGGAAGGGGGACGCGTACGAGCAGTACTTC	CSARKGDAYEQYF
TRBV6-1	NA	TRBJ1-5	16	TRBD1	TGTGCCAGCAGTGAGTACATGACAGGGTCGGCTGGGCCCCAGCATTTT	CASSEYMTGSAGPQHF
TRBV15	few	TRBJ1-1	17	NA	TGTGCCACCAGCAGAGATTTGAGGGCGCGGAGGGACACTGAAGCTTTCTTT	CATSRDLRARRDTEAFF
TRBV29-1	many	TRBJ1-1	13	TRBD1	TGCAGCGTGCAGACAGGGCTCCTGACTGAAGCTTTCTTT	CSVQTGLLTEAFF
TRBV2	many	TRBJ1-5	16	NA	TGTGCCAGCAGCCTCAAGAAAGGGCAGTATAATCAGCCCCAGCATTTT	CASSLKKGQYNQPQHF
TRBV5-8	few	TRBJ2-5	16	NA	TGTGCCAGCAGCTTGGTCTGGGTCAGGGGAGAAGAGACCCAGTACTTC	CASSLVWVRGEETQYF
TRBV19	NA	TRBJ2-7	20	TRBD2	TGTGCCAGTAGTATACGACCGGGGACTAGCGGGGTGTCGAGGTCCTACGAGCAGTACTTC	CASSIRPGTSGVSRSYEQYF
TRBV19	few	TRBJ2-5	14	NA	TGTGCCAGTAGTACCAGGAACCTCCGAGAGACCCAGTACTTC	CASSTRNLRETQYF
TRBV11-2	many	TRBJ2-5	14	NA	TGTGCCAGCAGCTTTAGTAGGGGCGAAGAGACCCAGTACTTC	CASSFSRGEETQYF
TRBV15	few	TRBJ2-7	13	NA	TGTGCCACCAGCAGGTTTAGCGGAAGCGAGCAGTACTTC	CATSRFSGSEQYF
TRBV12-3/TRBV12-4	many	TRBJ1-4	11	NA	TGTGCCAGCAGCTCCGATCGGGGACTGTTTTTT	CASSSDRGLFF
TRBV5-4	NA	TRBJ1-2	14	TRBD1	TGTGCCAGCAGCTGGGGACAGGGGGAGTATGGCTACACCTTC	CASSWGQGEYGYTF
TRBV3-1	NA	TRBJ2-7	15	NA	TGTGCCAGCAGCCAATTCGGCGCGGATTCCTACGAGCAGTACTTC	CASSQFGADSYEQYF
TRBV5-1	many	TRBJ1-1	14	NA	TGCGCCAGCAGGTACGAAGATTGGGTTTCTGAAGCTTTCTTT	CASRYEDWVSEAFF
TRBV6-1	NA	TRBJ2-7	14	NA	TGTGCCAGCAACCGGGCCTCGGGGCCCTACGAGCAGTACTTC	CASNRASGPYEQYF
TRBV6-5	few	TRBJ1-1	14	NA	TGTGCCAGCAGTTACCTCGAGATGAACACTGAAGCTTTCTTT	CASSYLEMNTEAFF
TRBV28	many	TRBJ1-5	15	NA	TGTGCCAGCAGTTCCGAAGGGGGGGGGAGTCAGCCCCAGCATTTT	CASSSEGGGSQPQHF
TRBV7-8	many	TRBJ2-7	16	NA	TGTGCCAGCAGCCTCCCGAGGGGGGACTACTCCTACGAGCAGTACTTC	CASSLPRGDYSYEQYF
TRBV11-2	many	TRBJ1-4	14	NA	TGTGCCAGCAGCCCCCGAGAAAGGGGAGAAAAACTGTTTTTT	CASSPRERGEKLFF
TRBV30	NA	TRBJ2-7	15	NA	TGTGCCTGGAGAAGCGCAGGGTCCCGATGGGTCGAGCAGTACTTC	CAWRSAGSRWVEQYF
TRBV4-1	NA	TRBJ1-5	15	NA	TGCGCCAGCAGCCAACAACCGACCTATGATCAGCCCCAGCATTTT	CASSQQPTYDQPQHF
TRBV28	many	TRBJ1-5	15	NA	TGTGCCAGCAGCCGAGACAGATACCACAATCAGCCCCAGCATTTT	CASSRDRYHNQPQHF
TRBV10-3	NA	TRBJ1-2	11	NA	TGTGCCATCGGGGGGCCATATGGCTACACCTTC	CAIGGPYGYTF